This T cell receptor beta chain derives from a study of T-cell memory formation after mild COVID-19. TCRdb passed the 5' RACE reads through MiXCR, listing each CDR3 protein once. The table has 200,000 to 300,000 distinct CDR3 sequences, 16% seen once; the top ten hold approximately 20%. The CDR3 length is 13 residues. Germline-derived CDR1 and CDR2 are SGHRS and YFSETQ. V lost 0 bases, J lost 2 bases, and 3 bases lay in between. This clonotype was seen more than once but under ten times. Sequenced material: PBMCs or a T cell subset sorted from them (not recorded which). The chain combines TRBV5-1 with TRBJ2-1; D remains unclear. The TCR originated in a man in his late teens or twenties who had mild COVID-19 (a few samples of this study predate the infection). Cell type and time point are not known. CDR3 DNA sequence: TGCGCCAGCAGCTTGGACCCCTACAATGAGCAGTTCTTC. Translating gives CASSLDPYNEQFF.